This T cell receptor (beta chain) was sequenced for a study of T-cell reconstitution after alpha-beta-depleted transplantation in children. Points from the study as a whole: Surviving recipient T cells and intrathymic progenitors accounted for some patients' high TCRbeta diversity at day 60. Several hundred rapidly expanded clones from non-depleted graft cells reportedly supplied alpha-beta T cells about two months post-transplant. A year had passed since transplant, and T-cell counts and diversity by then came mostly from newly produced T cells.

This clonotype has a count of ten or more. Antigen unknown. It was with unique molecular identifiers that the TCRbeta library was prepared. Each CDR3 protein gets one entry after TCRdb re-called the PCR reads with MiXCR. The sample carries about 180,000 distinct CDR3 sequences, 11% recorded once. The sample here was PBMCs, taken before TCRalphabeta/CD19-depleted stem cell transplant. This TCR was sampled from a boy younger than 10 with acute myeloid leukemia, due to receive a stem cell transplant.

CDR3 DNA sequence: TGTGCCAGCAGCTCGGGACAACTCTCCTACAATGAGCAGTTCTTC. This sequence encodes CASSSGQLSYNEQFF. This chain joins TRBV7-2 and TRBJ2-1; perhaps TRBD1 as D (6 bases). V shed 4 bases and J shed 0 bases, with 10 bases lying between them. The CDR3 sequence is 15 residues long. In germline, CDR1 is SGHTA, CDR2 FQGNSA. The variable domain in full, completed from reference TRBV7-2 and TRBJ2-1, reads GAGVSQSPSNKVTEKGKDVELRCDPISGHTALYWYRQSLGQGLEFLIYFQGNSAPDKSGLPSDRFSAERTGGSVSTLTIQRTQQEDSAVYLCASSSGQLSYNEQFFGPGTRLTVL.